Listed here is a single TCR beta chain. Assay used: immunoSEQ multiplex PCR; TCRdb lists only in-frame clones, some missing. In the table there are around 180,000 clones, under 80% of which are singletons. The V and J ends lost 2 bases and 7 bases respectively, with 15 bases between them. Germline CDR1 is LGHDT and CDR2 is YNNKEL (reference sequence). The CDR3 has 14 amino acids. This sample was included in a study of blood T cell repertoires in COVID-19. Study background: Acute and convalescent COVID-19 specimens originated in the United States, Italy and Spain.

This chain uses TRBV3-1 (or the pseudogene TRBV3-2) with TRBJ2-7, with a tentative D call TRBD2 (5 bases). This sequence originates from a woman at least 80 years old with acute or convalescent COVID-19. The source material was peripheral blood. DNA for the CDR3: TGTGCCAGCAGCCAAAATTCGAGGCCGGGGGAGCAGTACTTC. Amino acid sequence: CASSQNSRPGEQYF.